The present T cell receptor beta chain was sequenced within a study of T cells in Graves' hyperthyroidism and ophthalmopathy. Study summary: The blood sample was taken at first diagnosis, before treatment began. General study findings and limits: Appearing also in blood were most of the thyroid clonotypes expanded above 0.001.

Newly diagnosed hyperthyroidism patients aged 18 to 65 years had disease lasting under 2 months. Notes on this clonotype: Its antigen is unidentified.

Authors of the study amplified TCR beta CDR3 regions from RNA transcripts. A first-round RT-PCR of the TCR CDR3 used the HTBI primer set. From the multiplex PCR reads, TCRdb called clonotypes with MiXCR, one entry per CDR3 protein. The profile shows 300,000 or so distinct CDR3 sequences, roughly 15% of them singletons. This CDR3 contains 13 residues. V gave up 2 bases and J gave up 5 bases, with 10 bases separating them. Germline V gives CDR1 DFQATT, CDR2 SNEGSKA (reference sequence). The source material was blood. This sequence originates from a man between 25 and 39 years old with Graves' hyperthyroidism. The genes are TRBV20-1 and TRBJ2-1, with D possibly being TRBD1 (5 bases). The CDR3 loop reads CSARWGSNNEQFF. The DNA of the CDR3 is TGCAGTGCTAGATGGGGCAGTAACAATGAGCAGTTCTTC.